The rows below give T cell receptor beta chains drawn from one sample of a study of CD8 T cells in ankylosing spondylitis. TCRdb recomputed calls from the 5' RACE reads with MiXCR, one row per CDR3 protein. Among about 200,000 distinct CDR3 sequences listed, 20% to 30% were seen once. The sequencing input was blood, either unsorted or a sorted T cell fraction (not recorded which). Receptor source: a male donor with ankylosing spondylitis or in good health (not recorded which). The CDR3 runs from the conserved cysteine through the conserved F or W. D genes are given only for firm matches. Where a row states a size, it is once, few, many or the class of an expanded clone; other rows omit it.

TRBV15,TRBD2,TRBJ2-7,-,TGTGCCACCAGCAGAGCCGGACTAGCGGGGAGCTACGAGCAGTACTTC,CATSRAGLAGSYEQYF
TRBV12-3/TRBV12-4,TRBD2,TRBJ2-5,few,TGTGCCAGCAGTTTATATAGGACTAGCGGGAGGAACCGCGAGACCCAGTACTTC,CASSLYRTSGRNRETQYF
TRBV5-1,-,TRBJ1-2,many,TGCGCCAGCAGCTTGCCCGGGATCGGGTATGGCTACACCTTC,CASSLPGIGYGYTF
TRBV6-5,-,TRBJ1-2,many,TGTGCCAGCAGTTATGGGACCTATGGCTACACCTTC,CASSYGTYGYTF
TRBV29-1,TRBD1,TRBJ2-1,-,TGCAGCGTCGGACAGGGTGCGTTAATCGATGAGCAGTTCTTC,CSVGQGALIDEQFF
TRBV12-3/TRBV12-4,TRBD2,TRBJ2-5,-,TGTGCCAGCAGCCGTGGGACTAGCGGGAAGGAGACCCAGTACTTC,CASSRGTSGKETQYF
TRBV3-1,TRBD1,TRBJ2-7,few,TGTGCCTCCTGCCAAGATCGATACAGGGGGCGCGAGCAGTACTTC,CASCQDRYRGREQYF
TRBV20-1,-,TRBJ2-1,few,TGCAGTGCTAGTCCTTTCTCGGCGGCCCCTAGGAATGAGCAGTTCTTC,CSASPFSAAPRNEQFF
TRBV20-1,-,TRBJ1-5,few,TGCAGTGCACAGGATAGCAATCAGCCCCAGCATTTT,CSAQDSNQPQHF
TRBV24-1,TRBD1,TRBJ2-6,many,TGTGCCACCAGTGCTCCGCGACAGGGTGTCGACTCTGGGGCCAACGTCCTGACTTTC,CATSAPRQGVDSGANVLTF
TRBV20-1,-,TRBJ2-7,-,TGCAGTGCCGCGCCGGGTGGGCACGAGCAGTACTTC,CSAAPGGHEQYF
TRBV29-1,-,TRBJ1-1,-,TGCAGCGTGGGGGAGACTGAAGCTTTCTTT,CSVGETEAFF
TRBV20-1,TRBD1,TRBJ1-5,few,TGCAGTGCTGCCAGGGGGACTAGCAATCAGCCCCAGCATTTT,CSAARGTSNQPQHF
TRBV5-1,-,TRBJ2-7,many,TGCGCCAGCAGCCACGGGACCACCTACGAGCAGTACTTC,CASSHGTTYEQYF
TRBV7-2,TRBD1,TRBJ1-2,many,TGTGCCAGCAGCTTTAAGGAGGGGGCCTATGGCTACACCTTC,CASSFKEGAYGYTF
TRBV20-1,TRBD1,TRBJ2-1,-,TGCAGTGCACCGGACAGGGGGCGCCATGAGCAGTTCTTC,CSAPDRGRHEQFF
TRBV9,-,TRBJ2-4,many,TGTGCCAGCAGCGTAGTAGGGACCTCAAACATTCAGTACTTC,CASSVVGTSNIQYF
TRBV12-3/TRBV12-4,-,TRBJ2-5,-,TGTGCCAGCCAGGGGTGGGAGACCCAGTACTTC,CASQGWETQYF
TRBV7-9,-,TRBJ1-4,-,TGTGCCAGCAGCTTCTCAGGGGAGGCTCGGGAAAAACTGTTTTTT,CASSFSGEAREKLFF
TRBV15,-,TRBJ2-2,many,TGTGCCACCAGCAGAGGAAGGGTGAAGGAAGAGGAGCTGTTTTTT,CATSRGRVKEEELFF
TRBV4-2,TRBD2,TRBJ2-7,once,TGTGCCAGCAGCCAAGCCTTGGCGGGAGTGAGCTCCTACGAGCAGTACTTC,CASSQALAGVSSYEQYF
TRBV20-1,-,TRBJ2-1,few,TGCAGTGCGACGACTAGTCACTCTTACAATGAGCAGTTCTTC,CSATTSHSYNEQFF
TRBV20-1,TRBD2,TRBJ2-1,-,TGCAGTGCCAGCGGCACTAGCGGGAGGGGTGCTTACAATGAGCAGTTCTTC,CSASGTSGRGAYNEQFF
TRBV20-1,TRBD1,TRBJ2-3,-,TGCAGTGCTGGAAGACAGGGTGTAGGTGATACGCAGTATTTT,CSAGRQGVGDTQYF
TRBV10-3,TRBD2,TRBJ2-7,many,TGTGCCATCAGTTCTAGCGGGAGTAGTTCCGACGAGCAGTACTTC,CAISSSGSSSDEQYF
TRBV28,TRBD2,TRBJ2-1,-,TGTGCCAGCAGGAAACAAGCGGGGCTGACGCAGTTCTTC,CASRKQAGLTQFF
TRBV7-6,TRBD2,TRBJ2-5,-,TGTGCCAGCAGCGATAGCGGGAGGGCTGGAGAGACCCAGTACTTC,CASSDSGRAGETQYF
TRBV12-3/TRBV12-4,TRBD2,TRBJ2-4,-,TGTGCCAGCAGTTTCAGGACTAGCGGTGCAGGCATTCAGTACTTC,CASSFRTSGAGIQYF
TRBV18,TRBD1,TRBJ1-4,many,TGTGCCAGCTCACCACCGACCGGCGGGACAGCCCGTGAAAAACTGTTTTTT,CASSPPTGGTAREKLFF
TRBV4-1,-,TRBJ2-1,-,TGCGCCAGCAGCCAAGATCCGGGACGGGGATACAATGAGCAGTTCTTC,CASSQDPGRGYNEQFF
TRBV6-1,TRBD1,TRBJ1-4,-,TGTGCCAGCAGGGCCTGGGACAGTAGAAATGAAAAACTGTTTTTT,CASRAWDSRNEKLFF
TRBV25-1,-,TRBJ1-1,few,TGTGCCAGCAGTGAATACGGCACATTGAACACTGAAGCTTTCTTT,CASSEYGTLNTEAFF
TRBV5-1,TRBD2,TRBJ2-7,-,TGCGCCAGCAGCCCCCTCAAGCGGGAGTACGACGAGCAGTACTTC,CASSPLKREYDEQYF
TRBV2,-,TRBJ2-3,-,TGTGCCAGCAGCGCGGAGGTATATGGCACAGATACGCAGTATTTT,CASSAEVYGTDTQYF
TRBV20-1,TRBD1,TRBJ2-5,many,TGCAGTGCTTACCGGGACAGGGTTCAGGAGACCCAGTACTTC,CSAYRDRVQETQYF
TRBV30,-,TRBJ1-1,-,TGTGCCTGGAGGCCTTCGGGACAAACATTGGCTTTCTTT,CAWRPSGQTLAFF
TRBV12-3/TRBV12-4,-,TRBJ1-4,many,TGTGCCAGCACCCTCGGGTCGGCGCTCACTAATGAAAAACTGTTTTTT,CASTLGSALTNEKLFF